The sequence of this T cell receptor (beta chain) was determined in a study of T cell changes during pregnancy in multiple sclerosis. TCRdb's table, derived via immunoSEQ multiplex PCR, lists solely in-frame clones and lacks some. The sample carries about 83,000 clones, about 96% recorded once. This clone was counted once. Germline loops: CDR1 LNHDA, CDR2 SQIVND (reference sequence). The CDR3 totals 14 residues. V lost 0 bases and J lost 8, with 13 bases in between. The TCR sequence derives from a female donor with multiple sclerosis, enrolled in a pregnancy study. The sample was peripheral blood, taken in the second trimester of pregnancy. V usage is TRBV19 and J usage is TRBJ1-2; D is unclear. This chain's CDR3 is CASSIESWGDGYTF. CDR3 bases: TGTGCCAGTAGTATAGAGAGCTGGGGAGACGGCTACACCTTC.